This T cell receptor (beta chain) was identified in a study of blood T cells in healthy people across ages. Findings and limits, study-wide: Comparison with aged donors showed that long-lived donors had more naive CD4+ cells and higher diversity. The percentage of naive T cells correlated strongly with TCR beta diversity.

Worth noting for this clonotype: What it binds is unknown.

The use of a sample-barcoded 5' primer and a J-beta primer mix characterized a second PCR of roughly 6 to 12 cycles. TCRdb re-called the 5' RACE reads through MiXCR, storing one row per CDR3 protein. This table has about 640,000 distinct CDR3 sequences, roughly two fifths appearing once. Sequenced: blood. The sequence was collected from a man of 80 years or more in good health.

The CDR3 coding sequence is TGCAGCGTTGAAGAGGGACAGGGGCGGGTCGAGCAGTACTTC. This sequence encodes CSVEEGQGRVEQYF. V gene TRBV29-1 combines with J gene TRBJ2-5, with TRBD1 identical over 10 bases. Gene TRBJ2-7 matches the end of the DNA better, so the J call may be wrong. The CDR3 extends over 14 amino acids. Germline lookup yields CDR1 SQVTM and CDR2 ANQGSEA.